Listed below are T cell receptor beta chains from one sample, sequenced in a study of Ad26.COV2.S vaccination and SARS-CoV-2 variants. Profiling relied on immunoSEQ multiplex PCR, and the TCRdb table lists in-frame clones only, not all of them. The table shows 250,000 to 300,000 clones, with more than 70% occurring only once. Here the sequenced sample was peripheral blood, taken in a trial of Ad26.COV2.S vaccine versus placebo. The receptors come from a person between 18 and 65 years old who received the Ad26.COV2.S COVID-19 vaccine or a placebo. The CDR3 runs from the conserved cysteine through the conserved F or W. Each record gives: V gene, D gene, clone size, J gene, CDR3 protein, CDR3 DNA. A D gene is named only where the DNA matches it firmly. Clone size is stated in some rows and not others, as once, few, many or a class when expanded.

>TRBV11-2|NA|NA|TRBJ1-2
CASSLVGALDNYGYTF
TGTGCCAGCAGCCTCGTCGGAGCCCTAGATAACTATGGCTACACCTTC
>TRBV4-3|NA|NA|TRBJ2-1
CASSQDGAGSYNEQFF
TGCGCCAGCAGCCAAGACGGGGCGGGGTCCTACAATGAGCAGTTCTTC
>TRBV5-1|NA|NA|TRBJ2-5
CASSLYPNQGETQYF
TGCGCCAGCAGCTTGTATCCGAACCAGGGGGAGACCCAGTACTTC
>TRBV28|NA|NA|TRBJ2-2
CASSSTGTGELFF
TGTGCCAGCAGTTCCACAGGGACCGGGGAGCTGTTTTTT
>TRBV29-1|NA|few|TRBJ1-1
CSVTTLTGTEAFF
TGCAGCGTGACGACTCTTACCGGAACTGAAGCTTTCTTT
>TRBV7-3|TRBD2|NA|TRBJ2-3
CASSLFRGGTDTQYF
TGTGCCAGCAGCTTATTTCGGGGGGGCACAGATACGCAGTATTTT
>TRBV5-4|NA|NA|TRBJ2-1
CASSRGGGGNSYNEQFF
TGTGCCAGCAGCCGAGGGGGCGGGGGAAATTCCTACAATGAGCAGTTCTTC
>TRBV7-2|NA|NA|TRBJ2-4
CASSLAGVDKNIQYF
TGTGCCAGCAGCTTAGCAGGGGTGGACAAAAACATTCAGTACTTC
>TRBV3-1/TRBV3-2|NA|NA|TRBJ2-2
CASSQDLSPHTGELFF
TGTGCCAGCAGCCAAGATCTGTCACCTCACACCGGGGAGCTGTTTTTT
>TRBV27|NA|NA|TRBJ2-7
CASSFSGQNSYEQYF
TGTGCCAGCAGTTTCAGCGGACAGAACTCCTACGAGCAGTACTTC
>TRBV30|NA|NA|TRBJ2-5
CAWGDQETQYF
TGTGCCTGGGGGGACCAAGAGACCCAGTACTTC
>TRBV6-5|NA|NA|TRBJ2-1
CASREYEQFF
TGTGCCAGCAGGGAGTATGAGCAGTTCTTC
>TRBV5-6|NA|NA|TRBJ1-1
CASSLRTGHTEAFF
TGTGCCAGCAGCCTCCGGACGGGTCACACTGAAGCTTTCTTT
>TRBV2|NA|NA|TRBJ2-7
CASSERVVRGRKSYEQYF
TGTGCCAGCAGTGAAAGGGTTGTTAGGGGACGCAAATCCTACGAGCAGTACTTC
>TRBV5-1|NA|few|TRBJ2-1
CASSLTMAASYNEQFF
TGCGCCAGCAGCTTGACGATGGCGGCCTCCTACAATGAGCAGTTCTTC
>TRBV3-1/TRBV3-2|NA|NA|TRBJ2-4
CASSQGGWNIQYF
TGTGCCAGCAGCCAAGGTGGGTGGAACATTCAGTACTTC
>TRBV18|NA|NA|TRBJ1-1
CASSPPAGGSLNTEAFF
TGTGCCAGCTCACCCCCGGCAGGCGGATCATTGAACACTGAAGCTTTCTTT
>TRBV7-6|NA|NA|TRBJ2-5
CASSPFQSRGEETQYF
TGTGCCAGCAGCCCATTTCAGTCCAGGGGTGAAGAGACCCAGTACTTC
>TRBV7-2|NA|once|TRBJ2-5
CASSLALGGAKGGHHPLYF
TGTGCCAGCAGCTTAGCTTTAGGGGGGGCAAAAGGTGGCCACCATCCCCTGTACTTC
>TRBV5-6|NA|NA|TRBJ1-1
CASSSYSVNTEAFF
TGTGCCAGCAGCTCCTACAGTGTGAACACTGAAGCTTTCTTT
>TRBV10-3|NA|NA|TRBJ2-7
CAIRETATYEQYF
TGTGCCATCAGGGAGACGGCCACCTACGAGCAGTACTTC
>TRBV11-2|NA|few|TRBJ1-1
CASSLGQRNTEAFF
TGTGCCAGCAGCTTAGGACAGAGGAACACTGAAGCTTTCTTT
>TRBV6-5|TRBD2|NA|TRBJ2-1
CASSPRASGNNEQFF
TGTGCCAGCAGCCCCCGGGCTAGCGGAAACAATGAGCAGTTCTTC
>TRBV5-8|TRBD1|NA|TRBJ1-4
CASSLRTGGNEKLFF
TGTGCCAGCAGCCTAAGGACAGGGGGAAATGAAAAACTGTTTTTT
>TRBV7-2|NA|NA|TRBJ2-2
CASSFGYLTGELFF
TGTGCCAGCAGCTTCGGCTACCTCACCGGGGAGCTGTTTTTT
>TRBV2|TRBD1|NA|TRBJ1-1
CASSERDRDPFLMNTEAFF
TGTGCCAGCAGTGAACGAGACAGGGATCCCTTCCTCATGAACACTGAAGCTTTCTTT
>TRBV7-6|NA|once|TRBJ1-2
CASSLGEGRDGYTF
TGTGCCAGCAGCTTAGGTGAGGGCCGGGATGGCTACACCTTC
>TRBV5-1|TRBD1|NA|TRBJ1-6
CASSWTTRDRASSPLHF
TGCGCCAGCAGCTGGACCACCCGGGACAGGGCCAGCTCACCCCTCCACTTT
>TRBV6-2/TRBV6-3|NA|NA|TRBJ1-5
CASSPAGRRSNQPQHF
TGTGCCAGCAGTCCAGCGGGACGGCGTAGCAATCAGCCCCAGCATTTT
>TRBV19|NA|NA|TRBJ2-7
CASSIDRDEQYF
TGTGCCAGTAGTATTGATCGCGACGAGCAGTACTTC
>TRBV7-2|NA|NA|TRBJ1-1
CASSLFGFGSGNTEAFF
TGTGCCAGCAGCTTATTCGGGTTCGGGTCTGGGAACACTGAAGCTTTCTTT
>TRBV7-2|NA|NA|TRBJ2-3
CASSPPRGHGEADTQYF
TGTGCCAGCAGCCCCCCCAGGGGCCACGGGGAGGCAGATACGCAGTATTTT
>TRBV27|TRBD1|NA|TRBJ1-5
CASSVQGNQPQHF
TGTGCCAGCAGCGTACAGGGGAATCAGCCCCAGCATTTT
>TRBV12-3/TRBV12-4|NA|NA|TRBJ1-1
CASSLRKAPEAFF
TGTGCCAGCAGTTTAAGGAAGGCTCCTGAAGCTTTCTTT
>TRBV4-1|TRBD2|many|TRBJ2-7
CASSGSGRKNEQYF
TGCGCCAGCAGTGGAAGCGGGAGAAAGAACGAGCAGTACTTC
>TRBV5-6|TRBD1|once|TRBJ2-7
CASNHYRDRVGEQYF
TGTGCCAGTAACCATTACCGGGACAGGGTAGGCGAGCAGTACTTC
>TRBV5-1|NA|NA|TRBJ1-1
CASSPEHPNTEAFF
TGCGCCAGCAGCCCCGAACACCCGAACACTGAAGCTTTCTTT
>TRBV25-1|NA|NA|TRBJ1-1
CASIDGWGTEAFF
TGTGCCAGCATCGACGGATGGGGGACTGAAGCTTTCTTT
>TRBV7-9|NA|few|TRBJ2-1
CASSLRGGQSYNEQFF
TGTGCCAGCAGCTTACGCGGGGGCCAGTCCTACAATGAGCAGTTCTTC
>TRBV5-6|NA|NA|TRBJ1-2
CASSYNYGYTF
TGTGCCAGCAGCTACAACTATGGCTACACCTTC
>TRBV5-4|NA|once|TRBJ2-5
CASSVRGAETQYF
TGTGCCAGCAGTGTCAGGGGCGCAGAGACCCAGTACTTC
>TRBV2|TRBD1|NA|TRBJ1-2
CASSEGTGGGYTF
TGTGCCAGCAGTGAAGGGACAGGGGGCGGCTACACCTTC